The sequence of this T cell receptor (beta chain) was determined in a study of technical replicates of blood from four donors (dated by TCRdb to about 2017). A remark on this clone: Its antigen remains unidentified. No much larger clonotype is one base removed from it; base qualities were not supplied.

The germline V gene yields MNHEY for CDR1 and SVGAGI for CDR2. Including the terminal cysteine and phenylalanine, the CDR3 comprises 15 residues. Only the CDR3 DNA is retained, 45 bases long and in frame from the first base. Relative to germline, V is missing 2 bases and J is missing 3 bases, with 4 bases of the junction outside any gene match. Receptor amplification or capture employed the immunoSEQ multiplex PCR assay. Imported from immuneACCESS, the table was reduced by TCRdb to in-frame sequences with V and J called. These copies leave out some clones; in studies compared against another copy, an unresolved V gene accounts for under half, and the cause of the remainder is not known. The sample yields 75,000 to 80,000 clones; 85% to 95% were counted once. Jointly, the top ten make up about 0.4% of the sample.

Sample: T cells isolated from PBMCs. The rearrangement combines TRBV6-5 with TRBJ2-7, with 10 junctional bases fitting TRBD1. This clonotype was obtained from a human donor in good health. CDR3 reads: CASSYKGQGLYEQYF. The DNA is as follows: TGTGCCAGCAGTTACAAGGGACAGGGGCTCTACGAGCAGTACTTC.